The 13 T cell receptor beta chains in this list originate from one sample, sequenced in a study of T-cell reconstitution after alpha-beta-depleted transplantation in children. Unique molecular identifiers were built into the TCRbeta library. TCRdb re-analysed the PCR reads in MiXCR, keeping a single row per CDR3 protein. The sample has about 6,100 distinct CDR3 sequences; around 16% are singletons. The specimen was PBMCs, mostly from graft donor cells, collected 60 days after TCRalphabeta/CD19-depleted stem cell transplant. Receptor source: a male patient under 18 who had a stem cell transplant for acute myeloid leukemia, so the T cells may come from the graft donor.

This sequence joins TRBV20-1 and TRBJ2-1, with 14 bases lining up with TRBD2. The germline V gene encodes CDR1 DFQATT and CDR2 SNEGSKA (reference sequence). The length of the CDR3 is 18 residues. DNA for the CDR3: TGCAGCGTCACGCGACTAGCGGGAGGGCCAGGGTCCTACAATGAGCAGTTCTTC. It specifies CSVTRLAGGPGSYNEQFF.

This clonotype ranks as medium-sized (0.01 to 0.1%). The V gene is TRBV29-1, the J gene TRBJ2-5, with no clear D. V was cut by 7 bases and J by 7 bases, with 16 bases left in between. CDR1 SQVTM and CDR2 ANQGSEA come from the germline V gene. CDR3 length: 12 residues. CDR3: CSAGGGAGTQYF. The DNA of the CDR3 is TGCAGCGCTGGTGGCGGCGCAGGGACCCAGTACTTC.

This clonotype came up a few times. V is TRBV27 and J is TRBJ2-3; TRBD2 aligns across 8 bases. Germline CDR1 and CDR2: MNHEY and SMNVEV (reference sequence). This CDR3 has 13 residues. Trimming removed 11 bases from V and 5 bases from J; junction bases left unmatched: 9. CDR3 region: CARGGGSRDTQYF. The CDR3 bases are TGTGCCCGGGGGGGGGGCTCAAGAGATACGCAGTATTTT.

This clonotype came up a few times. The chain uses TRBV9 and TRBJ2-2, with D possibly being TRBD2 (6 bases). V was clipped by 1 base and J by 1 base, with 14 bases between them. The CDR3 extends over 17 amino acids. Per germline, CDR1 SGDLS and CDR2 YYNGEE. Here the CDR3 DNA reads TGTGCCAGCAGCGTATCTACGGGAGCCCTGAACACCGGGGAGCTGTTTTTT. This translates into CASSVSTGALNTGELFF.

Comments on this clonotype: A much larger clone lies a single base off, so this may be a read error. The CDR3, as DNA: TGCAGTGCTAGAGCAGATGTCCTACGGGAGCAGCACTTC. Translation: CSARADVLREQHF. This chain joins TRBV20-1 and TRBJ2-7, with D possibly being TRBD2 (6 bases). From germline, CDR1 is DFQATT and CDR2 SNEGSKA (reference sequence). This CDR3 has 13 residues.

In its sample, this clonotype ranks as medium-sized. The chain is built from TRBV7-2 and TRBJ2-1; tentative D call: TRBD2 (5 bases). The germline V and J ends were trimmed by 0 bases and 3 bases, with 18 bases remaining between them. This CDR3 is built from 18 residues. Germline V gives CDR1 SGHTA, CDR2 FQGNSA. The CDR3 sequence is CASSLALGRAAYYNEQFF. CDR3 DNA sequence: TGTGCCAGCAGCTTAGCATTGGGTCGAGCGGCCTACTACAATGAGCAGTTCTTC.

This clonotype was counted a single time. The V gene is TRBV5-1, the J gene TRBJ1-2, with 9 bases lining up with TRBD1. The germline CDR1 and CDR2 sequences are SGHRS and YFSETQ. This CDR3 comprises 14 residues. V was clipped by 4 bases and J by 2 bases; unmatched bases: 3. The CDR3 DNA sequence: TGCGCCAGCAGCCCCGGACAGGGGAACTATGGCTACACCTTC. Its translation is CASSPGQGNYGYTF. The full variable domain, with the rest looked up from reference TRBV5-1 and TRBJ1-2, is KAGVTQTPRYLIKTRGQQVTLSCSPISGHRSVSWYQQTPGQGLQFLFEYFSETQRNKGNFPGRFSGRQFSNSRSEMNVSTLELGDSALYLCASSPGQGNYGYTFGSGTRLTVV.

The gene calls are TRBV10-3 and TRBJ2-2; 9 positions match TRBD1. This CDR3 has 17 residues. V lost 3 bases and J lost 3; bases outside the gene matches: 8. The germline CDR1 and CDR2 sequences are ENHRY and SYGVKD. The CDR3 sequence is CAISDPHRGQDTGELFF. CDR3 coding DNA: TGTGCCATCAGTGACCCCCACAGGGGGCAAGACACCGGGGAGCTGTTTTTT.

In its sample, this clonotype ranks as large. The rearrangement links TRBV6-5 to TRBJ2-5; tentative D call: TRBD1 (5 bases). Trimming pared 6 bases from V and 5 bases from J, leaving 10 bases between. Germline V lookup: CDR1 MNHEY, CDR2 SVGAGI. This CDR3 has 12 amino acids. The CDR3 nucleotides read TGTGCCAGCAGCAGGGCGACGGAGACCCAGTACTTC. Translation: CASSRATETQYF.

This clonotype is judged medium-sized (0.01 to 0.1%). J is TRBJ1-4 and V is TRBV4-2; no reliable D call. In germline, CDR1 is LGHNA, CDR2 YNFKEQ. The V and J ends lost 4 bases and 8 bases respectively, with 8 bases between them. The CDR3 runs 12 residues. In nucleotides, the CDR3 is TGTGCCAGCAGCCTGCTATCCGAAAAACTGTTTTTT. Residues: CASSLLSEKLFF.

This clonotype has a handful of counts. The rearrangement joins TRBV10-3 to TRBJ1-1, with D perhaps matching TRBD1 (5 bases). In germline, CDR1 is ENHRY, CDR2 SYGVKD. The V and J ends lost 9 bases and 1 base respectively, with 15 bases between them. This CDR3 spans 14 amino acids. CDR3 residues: CAIGRGQKNTEAFF. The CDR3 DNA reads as TGTGCCATAGGACGTGGACAAAAGAACACTGAAGCTTTCTTT.

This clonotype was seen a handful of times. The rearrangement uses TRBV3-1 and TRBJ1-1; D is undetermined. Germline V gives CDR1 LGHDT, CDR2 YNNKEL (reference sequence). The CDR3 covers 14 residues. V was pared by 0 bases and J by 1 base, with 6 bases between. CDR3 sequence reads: CASSQEGWNTEAFF. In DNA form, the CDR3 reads TGTGCCAGCAGCCAAGAGGGCTGGAACACTGAAGCTTTCTTT.

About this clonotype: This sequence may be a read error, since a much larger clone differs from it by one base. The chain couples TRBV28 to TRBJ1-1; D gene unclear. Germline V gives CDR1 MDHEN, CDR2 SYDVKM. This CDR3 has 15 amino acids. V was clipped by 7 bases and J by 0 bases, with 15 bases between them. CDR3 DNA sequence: TGTGCCAGCACCCCGGAGACCTTGATGAACACTGAAGCTTTCTTT. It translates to CASTPETLMNTEAFF.